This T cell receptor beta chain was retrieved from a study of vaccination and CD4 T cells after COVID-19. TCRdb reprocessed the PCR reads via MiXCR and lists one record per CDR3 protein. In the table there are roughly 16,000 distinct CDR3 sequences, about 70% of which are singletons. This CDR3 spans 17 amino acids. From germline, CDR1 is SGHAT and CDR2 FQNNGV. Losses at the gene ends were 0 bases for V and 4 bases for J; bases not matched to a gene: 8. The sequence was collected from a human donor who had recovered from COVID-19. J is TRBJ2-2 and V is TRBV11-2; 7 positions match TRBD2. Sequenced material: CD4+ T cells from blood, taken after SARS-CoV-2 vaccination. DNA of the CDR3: TGTGCCAGCAGCTTAGATCCCGCGGGAGCGCGCACCGGGGAGCTGTTTTTT. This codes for CASSLDPAGARTGELFF.